These T cell receptor beta chains were read from a single sample in a study of T cell clones after liver transplantation. Clones were read by immunoSEQ multiplex PCR, and TCRdb kept only the in-frame ones, dropping some. The repertoire has roughly 80,000 clones, around four fifths of them found once; the top ten carry approximately 0.47%. The source material was CD4+ T cells from blood, sampled just over 45 months after liver transplant. Source of these receptors: a human patient who received a liver transplant. Some T cells may originate from the graft donor. The CDR3 runs from the conserved cysteine through the conserved F or W. Each record gives: V gene, D gene, clone size, J gene, CDR3 DNA, CDR3 protein. D genes are given only for firm matches. Part of the rows lack a size; the others show once, few, many or a class for expanded clones.

v_gene: TRBV4-2
d_gene: -
abundance: -
j_gene: TRBJ1-1
CDR3nt: TGTGCCAGCAGCCAATCCCCTAGGACAGCCACTGAAGCTTTCTTT
CDR3aa: CASSQSPRTATEAFF

v_gene: TRBV5-6
d_gene: -
abundance: -
j_gene: TRBJ2-2
CDR3nt: TGTGCCAGCAGCTCCCCAATATTCCGCAGGGTGGAGCTGTTTTTT
CDR3aa: CASSSPIFRRVELFF

v_gene: TRBV5-1
d_gene: -
abundance: -
j_gene: TRBJ2-2
CDR3nt: TGCGCCAGCAGCTTCCTCGGGAGCAAGAACACCGGGGAGCTGTTTTTT
CDR3aa: CASSFLGSKNTGELFF

v_gene: TRBV7-2
d_gene: -
abundance: -
j_gene: TRBJ2-2
CDR3nt: TGTGCCAGCAGCTTACGGTTCACCGGGGAGCTGTTTTTT
CDR3aa: CASSLRFTGELFF

v_gene: TRBV29-1
d_gene: -
abundance: -
j_gene: TRBJ1-5
CDR3nt: TGCAGCGTTGGAGGCGACCAGCCCCAGCATTTT
CDR3aa: CSVGGDQPQHF

v_gene: TRBV5-6
d_gene: TRBD1
abundance: -
j_gene: TRBJ2-3
CDR3nt: TGTGCCAGCAGCTCCGGACAGGGGGGCACAGATACGCAGTATTTT
CDR3aa: CASSSGQGGTDTQYF

v_gene: TRBV19
d_gene: -
abundance: -
j_gene: TRBJ1-2
CDR3nt: TGTGCCAGTAGTCACCTTACAGGGATGGGTTATGGCTACACCTTC
CDR3aa: CASSHLTGMGYGYTF

v_gene: TRBV6-5
d_gene: -
abundance: -
j_gene: TRBJ1-4
CDR3nt: TGTGCCAGCAGTCCTCCGGGACATGGTAATGAAAAACTGTTTTTT
CDR3aa: CASSPPGHGNEKLFF

v_gene: TRBV9
d_gene: -
abundance: -
j_gene: TRBJ1-1
CDR3nt: TGTGCCAGCAGCGCGGCACACGGGAACACTGAAGCTTTCTTT
CDR3aa: CASSAAHGNTEAFF

v_gene: TRBV5-1
d_gene: -
abundance: -
j_gene: TRBJ1-1
CDR3nt: TGCGCCAGCAGCTTGAATTGGGGAACTGAAGCTTTCTTT
CDR3aa: CASSLNWGTEAFF

v_gene: TRBV7-2
d_gene: TRBD1
abundance: -
j_gene: TRBJ1-2
CDR3nt: TGTGCCAGCAGCTTATGGGGGGCAGGGGGCGGCTACACCTTC
CDR3aa: CASSLWGAGGGYTF

v_gene: TRBV9
d_gene: -
abundance: -
j_gene: TRBJ1-1
CDR3nt: TGTGCCAGCAGCCCCCGGACAGCGAACACTGAAGCTTTCTTT
CDR3aa: CASSPRTANTEAFF

v_gene: TRBV6-5
d_gene: -
abundance: -
j_gene: TRBJ1-4
CDR3nt: TGTGCCAGCAGTTACCGAAGGGGACTTATTGAAAAACTGTTTTTT
CDR3aa: CASSYRRGLIEKLFF

v_gene: TRBV11-2
d_gene: TRBD2
abundance: -
j_gene: TRBJ2-3
CDR3nt: TGTGCCAGCAGCGCGGCTAGCGGGAGAGGGGCTACAGATACGCAGTATTTT
CDR3aa: CASSAASGRGATDTQYF

v_gene: TRBV5-5
d_gene: -
abundance: -
j_gene: TRBJ1-3
CDR3nt: TGTGCCAGCAGCTTGGAGGGATCTGGAAACACCATATATTTT
CDR3aa: CASSLEGSGNTIYF

v_gene: TRBV5-4
d_gene: TRBD1
abundance: -
j_gene: TRBJ2-5
CDR3nt: TGTGCCAGCAGCTTGGCCTTTGAGGGACAGGGGAAAGAGACCCAGTACTTC
CDR3aa: CASSLAFEGQGKETQYF

v_gene: TRBV11-3
d_gene: -
abundance: many
j_gene: TRBJ1-2
CDR3nt: TGTGCCAGCAGCCGGCGGGGGCTACCCGCTGAAGGCTACACCTTC
CDR3aa: CASSRRGLPAEGYTF

v_gene: TRBV6-6
d_gene: TRBD1
abundance: -
j_gene: TRBJ2-3
CDR3nt: TGTGCCAGCACGAGGGACAGCCGCACAGATACGCAGTATTTT
CDR3aa: CASTRDSRTDTQYF

v_gene: TRBV27
d_gene: -
abundance: -
j_gene: TRBJ2-7
CDR3nt: TGTGCCAGCAGTTTACGAGGGACACACTACGAGCAGTACTTC
CDR3aa: CASSLRGTHYEQYF

v_gene: TRBV27
d_gene: TRBD1
abundance: -
j_gene: TRBJ1-4
CDR3nt: TGTGCCAGCAGTCTCCGACGCATTACAGGGGGATCGGAGAAACTGTTTTTT
CDR3aa: CASSLRRITGGSEKLFF

v_gene: TRBV6-1
d_gene: TRBD1
abundance: -
j_gene: TRBJ2-7
CDR3nt: TGTGCCAGCAGTTCCGGGACAGGGGGCTACGAGCAGTACTTC
CDR3aa: CASSSGTGGYEQYF

v_gene: TRBV18
d_gene: TRBD1
abundance: -
j_gene: TRBJ2-5
CDR3nt: TGTGCCAGCTCACCTACAGGGGGTTTTCAAGAGACCCAGTACTTC
CDR3aa: CASSPTGGFQETQYF

v_gene: TRBV4-1
d_gene: TRBD2
abundance: -
j_gene: TRBJ2-3
CDR3nt: TGCGCCAGCAGCCAAGATGGGAGCGGGAGTATTAAGCAGTATTTT
CDR3aa: CASSQDGSGSIKQYF

v_gene: TRBV9
d_gene: -
abundance: -
j_gene: TRBJ2-7
CDR3nt: TGTGCCAGCAGCGTGGACGGCTCCTACGAGCAGTACTTC
CDR3aa: CASSVDGSYEQYF

v_gene: TRBV6-6
d_gene: -
abundance: -
j_gene: TRBJ1-1
CDR3nt: TGTGCCAGCAGTTACACGGGCCGCCGACACACTGAAGCTTTCTTT
CDR3aa: CASSYTGRRHTEAFF

v_gene: TRBV6-5
d_gene: -
abundance: -
j_gene: TRBJ2-7
CDR3nt: TGTGCCAGCAGTTACTCGAGGGTTGGAGTCGGAGAGCAGTACTTC
CDR3aa: CASSYSRVGVGEQYF

v_gene: TRBV10-2
d_gene: TRBD1
abundance: -
j_gene: TRBJ1-3
CDR3nt: TGCGCCAGCAGTGGGGACAGGCACTCTGGAAACACCATATATTTT
CDR3aa: CASSGDRHSGNTIYF

v_gene: TRBV6-5
d_gene: TRBD1
abundance: -
j_gene: TRBJ2-6
CDR3nt: TGTGCCAGCAGTCCCGACAGGGCTGGGGCCAACGTCCTGACTTTC
CDR3aa: CASSPDRAGANVLTF

v_gene: TRBV19
d_gene: -
abundance: -
j_gene: TRBJ2-3
CDR3nt: TGTGCCAGTAGTATAAACCGTTGGACAGATACGCAGTATTTT
CDR3aa: CASSINRWTDTQYF

v_gene: TRBV28
d_gene: TRBD2
abundance: -
j_gene: TRBJ2-1
CDR3nt: TGTGCCAGCAGTTCAGGGACTAGCGGGAGAAATGAGCAGTTCTTC
CDR3aa: CASSSGTSGRNEQFF

v_gene: TRBV28
d_gene: -
abundance: -
j_gene: TRBJ2-7
CDR3nt: TGTGCCAGCAGTTTAGGGCAGTCCTACGAGCAGTACTTC
CDR3aa: CASSLGQSYEQYF